The 25 T cell receptor beta chains reported below all come from one sample, sequenced in a study of T cells in Graves' hyperthyroidism and ophthalmopathy. TCR beta CDR3 regions were amplified from RNA. HTBI primers were used for first-round RT-PCR of the TCR CDR3. From the multiplex PCR reads, TCRdb called clonotypes with MiXCR, one entry per CDR3 protein. The sample consists of under 750,000 distinct CDR3 sequences, around 20% of them appearing once. Sample: blood. These receptors originate from a woman aged 50 to 60 with Graves' hyperthyroidism that later progressed to Graves' ophthalmopathy.

This clonotype was seen ten or more times. The gene calls are TRBV12-3 or TRBV12-4 and TRBJ1-2; unclear D gene. The CDR3 runs to 13 residues. V was cut by 5 bases and J by 4 bases, with 11 bases left in between. CDR3 nucleotides: TGTGCCAGCAGTCCCGCCCGGGGCTATGGCTACACCTTC. Protein sequence: CASSPARGYGYTF.

This clonotype was seen a handful of times. A single base separates this from a much larger clone, so it may be a read error. The chain uses TRBV5-6 and TRBJ1-2, with D possibly being TRBD1 (6 bases). Trimming removed 1 base at V and 4 bases at J, with 8 bases between. Germline V gene lookup returns CDR1 SGHDT and CDR2 YYEEEE. CDR3 length equals 13 residues. Written as DNA, the CDR3 is TGTGCCAGCAGCTTGCTGGGGGCCTATGGCTACACCTTC. It encodes CASSLLGAYGYTF.

This clonotype was seen more than once but under ten times. The chain is built from TRBV7-9 and TRBJ1-5, with a weak D call TRBD1 (5 bases). This CDR3 spans 17 amino acids. Trimming removed 3 bases from V and 9 bases from J, with 24 bases in between. Germline assignment: CDR1 SEHNR and CDR2 FQNEAQ (reference sequence). For the CDR3, the DNA is TGTGCCAGCAGCTTTGGGCAGTTAGACAGCGGAGTAGGGCCCCAGCATTTT. It encodes CASSFGQLDSGVGPQHF.

To note about this clonotype: Since a much larger clone is just one base distant, this may be a read error. The CDR3 DNA reads TGTGTCAGCAGCGACGGACAGGTCAGGTCCGAGCAGTACTTC. It encodes CVSSDGQVRSEQYF. This chain links TRBV7-9 with TRBJ2-7; 7 nucleotides align to TRBD1. Germline CDR1 reads SEHNR; CDR2 reads FQNEAQ (reference sequence). This CDR3 region has 14 residues. Full variable domain (remainder filled in from reference TRBV7-9 and TRBJ2-7): DTGVSQNPRHKITKRGQNVTFRCDPISEHNRLYWYRQTLGQGPEFLTYFQNEAQLEKSRLLSDRFSAERPKGSFSTLEIQRTEQGDSAMYLCVSSDGQVRSEQYFGPGTRLTVT.

This clonotype appeared a few times. V is TRBV6-2 or TRBV6-3 and J is TRBJ2-2; TRBD2 is a possible D gene (8 bases). The CDR3 loop spans 19 amino acids. The germline CDR1 and CDR2 sequences are MNHEY and SVGEGT. Deletions cut 5 bases from V and 1 base from J, with 23 bases between. The CDR3 sequence: CASSDRVGLAPRNTGELFF. CDR3 coding DNA: TGTGCCAGCAGTGACAGGGTTGGACTAGCCCCGCGGAACACCGGGGAGCTGTTTTTT.

The chain uses TRBV12-3 or TRBV12-4 and TRBJ1-6; D call uncertain. Trimming shortened V by 5 bases and J by 7 bases, and 15 bases separated the two germline ends. This CDR3 is built from 15 residues. As DNA, the CDR3 is TGTGCCAGCAGTCCACAGACAACCAGGAATTCACCCCTCCACTTT. Translating it yields CASSPQTTRNSPLHF.

This clonotype was counted many times. V is TRBV11-2 and J is TRBJ1-5; TRBD1 aligns across 9 bases. From germline, CDR1 is SGHAT and CDR2 FQNNGV. CDR3 length equals 13 residues. V dropped 5 bases and J dropped 5; count of bases not matched to a gene: 1. The CDR3 reads CASSRDRDQPQHF. The CDR3 region has the DNA TGTGCCAGCAGCCGGGACAGGGATCAGCCCCAGCATTTT.

This clonotype was detected many times. The chain is built from TRBV30 and TRBJ2-7, with D uncertain. The CDR3 totals 15 residues. Trimming removed 4 bases at V and 2 bases at J, with 18 bases between. Germline CDR1 and CDR2: GTSNPN and SVGIG (reference sequence). This CDR3 reads CAWKYQDGRTYEQYF. The CDR3 nucleotides read TGTGCCTGGAAATATCAGGACGGTCGAACCTACGAGCAGTACTTC.

This chain connects TRBV6-1 to TRBJ2-2, with D perhaps TRBD1 (6 bases). Germline V gene lookup returns CDR1 MNHNS and CDR2 SASEGT. With 6 bases removed from V and 3 bases from J, the gap between germline ends came to 17 bases. The CDR3 is made up of 16 amino acids. The CDR3 sequence: CASSELGRGDTGELFF. The CDR3 DNA follows: TGTGCCAGCAGCGAGTTAGGCAGGGGAGACACCGGGGAGCTGTTTTTT.

This chain links TRBV20-1 with TRBJ1-4; no firm D call. Germline V gene sequence: CDR1 DFQATT, CDR2 SNEGSKA (reference sequence). The CDR3 is made up of 14 amino acids. CDR3 amino acids: CTAGVGGVGEKLFF. The CDR3 coding sequence is TGCACTGCCGGGGTGGGAGGCGTAGGTGAAAAACTGTTTTTT.

The gene calls are TRBV12-3 or TRBV12-4 and TRBJ1-6, with D hard to call. V was cut by 2 bases and J by 8 bases, with 10 bases left in between. The CDR3 consists of 14 residues. In DNA, the CDR3 is TGTGCCAGCAGTTTAAAGGTCACTTATTCACCCCTCCACTTT. Translating it yields CASSLKVTYSPLHF.

The chain couples TRBV18 to TRBJ2-6; D is uncertain. V dropped 5 bases and J dropped 0 bases, with 8 bases sitting between them. CDR1 is KGHSH and CDR2 is LQKENI in the germline V gene. The CDR3 consists of 15 residues. The CDR3 DNA reads as TGTGCCAGCTCAGGCGCCGTCTCTGGGGCCAACGTCCTGACTTTC. This sequence encodes CASSGAVSGANVLTF.

This clonotype was detected only a few times. The J gene is TRBJ1-6, the V gene TRBV2; D call uncertain. V dropped 4 bases and J dropped 5 bases, with 18 bases sitting between them. The germline V gene has CDR1 SNHLY and CDR2 FYNNEI. This CDR3 spans 17 amino acids. The CDR3 protein is CASSGAEEGLDNSPLHF. The CDR3 coding sequence is TGTGCCAGCAGTGGGGCTGAAGAGGGCCTCGATAATTCACCCCTCCACTTT.

This chain uses TRBV10-3 with TRBJ2-7; D is ambiguous. This CDR3 is built from 11 residues. Germline V gives CDR1 ENHRY, CDR2 SYGVKD. V was trimmed by 9 bases and J by 3 bases, leaving 9 bases between them. The DNA for the CDR3 is TGTGCCATAAGGTCTAGCTACGAGCAGTACTTC. Translating gives CAIRSSYEQYF.

This clonotype occurred many times. The chain recombines TRBV10-3 with TRBJ2-5; 7 positions match TRBD1. Germline-derived CDR1 and CDR2 are ENHRY and SYGVKD. V lost 0 bases, J lost 5 bases, and 6 bases stayed unmatched. CDR3 length: 15 amino acids. This CDR3 is CAISESRGQVETQYF. The CDR3 coding sequence is TGTGCCATCAGTGAGTCGAGGGGGCAGGTGGAGACCCAGTACTTC.

The rearrangement links TRBV20-1 to TRBJ1-2; D ambiguous. The V gene's germline CDR1 is DFQATT and CDR2 SNEGSKA (reference sequence). Trimming left V 0 bases short and J 4 bases short, with 12 bases between. CDR3 length: 14 residues. CDR3 region: CSAREAGGGYGYTF. DNA for the CDR3: TGCAGTGCTAGAGAGGCCGGTGGTGGCTATGGCTACACCTTC.

This clonotype has a count of ten or more. This rearrangement joins TRBV7-9 to TRBJ2-1; 13 bases line up with TRBD2. The V gene's germline CDR1 is SEHNR and CDR2 FQNEAQ (reference sequence). This CDR3 contains 21 residues. After removal of 4 bases from V and 4 bases from J, the junction contained 19 bases not matched to a gene. CDR3 loop: CASSSTRLAGGPSNIYNEQFF. Written as DNA, the CDR3 is TGTGCCAGCAGCTCCACGCGACTAGCGGGGGGTCCCAGCAACATATACAATGAGCAGTTCTTC.

This clonotype was detected only a few times. The V gene is TRBV6-2 or TRBV6-3, the J gene TRBJ1-5; perhaps TRBD1 as D (5 bases). This CDR3 is built from 15 residues. Germline assignment: CDR1 MNHEY and CDR2 SVGEGT. V was clipped by 6 bases and J by 5 bases, with 17 bases between them. CDR3 DNA: TGTGCCAGCAGGCGACCTGGACACTCGTATCAGCCCCAGCATTTT. Translating gives CASRRPGHSYQPQHF.

This clonotype has ten or more counts. The rearrangement links TRBV30 to TRBJ1-6; 7 bases are a match to TRBD1. The CDR3 is made up of 13 amino acids. V shed 0 bases and J 10 bases; nucleotides not matched to a gene: 3. CDR1 is GTSNPN and CDR2 is SVGIG in the germline V gene (reference sequence). CDR3 protein: CAWSVTGDSPLHF. The CDR3 nucleotides are TGTGCCTGGAGTGTAACAGGGGACTCACCCCTCCACTTT.

This clonotype was observed many times. The chain is built from TRBV3-1 and TRBJ1-4; 7 nucleotides line up with TRBD1. Per germline, CDR1 LGHDT and CDR2 YNNKEL (reference sequence). J gave up 0 bases and V 4 bases, and 2 bases lay outside the gene matches. The CDR3 consists of 15 residues. DNA for the CDR3: TGTGCCAGCAGCCCGGGACAGCCAACTAATGAAAAACTGTTTTTT. Translation gives CASSPGQPTNEKLFF.

CDR3 loop: CASSQDNGNEKLFF. Here the CDR3 DNA reads TGTGCCAGCAGCCAAGACAATGGTAATGAAAAACTGTTTTTT. The chain is built from TRBV3-1 and TRBJ1-4; D unresolved. This CDR3 contains 14 residues. Trimming left V 0 bases short and J 4 bases short, with 6 bases between. Germline loops: CDR1 LGHDT, CDR2 YNNKEL (reference sequence).

There are a few counts of this clonotype. The J gene is TRBJ2-1, the V gene TRBV7-9; TRBD2 matches 8 bases. V lost 5 bases and J lost 2; bases outside the gene matches: 11. Germline V gene sequence: CDR1 SEHNR, CDR2 FQNEAQ (reference sequence). The CDR3 loop spans 17 amino acids. The CDR3: CASSEAGSGVTYNEQFF. The DNA for the CDR3 is TGTGCCAGCAGCGAAGCGGGTAGCGGGGTCACCTACAATGAGCAGTTCTTC.

There are many counts of this clonotype. V gene TRBV12-3 or TRBV12-4 combines with J gene TRBJ1-2, with a tentative D call TRBD1 (6 bases). There are 16 residues in the CDR3. Trimming pared 5 bases from V and 0 bases from J, leaving 16 bases between. CDR3 coding DNA: TGTGCCAGCAGTCCTTTAGACAGGACCACTAACTATGGCTACACCTTC. Its translation: CASSPLDRTTNYGYTF.

This clonotype was seen repeatedly, ten times or more. The chain uses TRBV3-1 and TRBJ1-2; D possibly corresponds to TRBD1 (5 bases). Germline values: CDR1 LGHDT, CDR2 YNNKEL (reference sequence). The CDR3 runs 15 residues. V was clipped by 3 bases and J by 5 bases, with 16 bases between them. CDR3 sequence reads: CASSHASAAGYGYTF. CDR3 nucleotides: TGTGCCAGCAGCCATGCCTCAGCGGCAGGGTATGGCTACACCTTC.

Worth noting for this clonotype: One end of the junction varies from germline; a read error may be responsible. The V call is TRBV6-5, the J call TRBJ2-7; D may be TRBD1 (5 bases). CDR1 MNHEY and CDR2 SVGAGI come from the germline V gene. This CDR3 spans 11 amino acids. The CDR3 DNA reads TGTGCCATCAGTTACGGTCAGGGGCAGTACTTC. The encoded protein is CAISYGQGQYF.